There are a few counts of the clone carrying this T cell receptor (beta chain). The data originate from a study of spatial heterogeneity in lung cancer. Study-level information: Averaged across combinations, each unique TCR and UMI pairing appeared more than ten times in raw reads, which were uncorrected.

The time point was: blood at routine non-recurrence follow-up after resection. Germline lookup yields CDR1 SGHRS and CDR2 YFSETQ. Between the trimmed V and J ends, which lost 4 bases and 4 bases, there was a span of 8 bases. The length of the CDR3 is 12 residues. TCR cDNA molecules were tagged individually, and each one carried a unique molecular identifier. From the 5' RACE reads, TCRdb called clonotypes with MiXCR, one entry per CDR3 protein. The sample holds tens of thousands of distinct CDR3 sequences, 12% seen once. The origin of this receptor is a male donor with early-stage non-small cell lung cancer. This chain joins TRBV5-1 and TRBJ2-5, with unresolved D. Sample: PBMCs, taken at follow-up. CDR3 nucleotides: TGCGCCAGCAGCGCCTCGAGAGAGACCCAGTACTTC. This sequence encodes CASSASRETQYF.